This entry is about one T cell receptor (beta chain). The data derive from a study of blood T cell repertoires in COVID-19. Study-level information: Both acute and convalescent COVID-19 samples were obtained from the United States, Italy and Spain. Sources were T cells, B-cell-depleted T cells, or PBMCs; the material itself was cDNA or gDNA.

Source study methods: Nucleated cell counts were estimated from reference gene primer amplification. Produced via immunoSEQ multiplex PCR; TCRdb's table is partial and in-frame only. That table furnishes V, J and clone size, whereas the DNA furnished D and trimming. The repertoire holds some 100,000 clones, about 89% seen once, with roughly a sixth in the top ten. The CDR3 runs 16 residues. CDR1 and CDR2 from the germline V gene are SGHRS and YFSETQ. With V trimmed by 5 bases and J by 7 bases, 15 bases remained unmatched. The chain is built from TRBV5-1 and TRBJ2-1; 7 bases map to TRBD1. This TCR was recovered from a man over 45 with acute or convalescent COVID-19. Material: peripheral blood. The CDR3 DNA is TGCGCCAGCAGACCATCCGGGACAGCAGCTTCTAATGAGCAGTTCTTC. Translating gives CASRPSGTAASNEQFF.